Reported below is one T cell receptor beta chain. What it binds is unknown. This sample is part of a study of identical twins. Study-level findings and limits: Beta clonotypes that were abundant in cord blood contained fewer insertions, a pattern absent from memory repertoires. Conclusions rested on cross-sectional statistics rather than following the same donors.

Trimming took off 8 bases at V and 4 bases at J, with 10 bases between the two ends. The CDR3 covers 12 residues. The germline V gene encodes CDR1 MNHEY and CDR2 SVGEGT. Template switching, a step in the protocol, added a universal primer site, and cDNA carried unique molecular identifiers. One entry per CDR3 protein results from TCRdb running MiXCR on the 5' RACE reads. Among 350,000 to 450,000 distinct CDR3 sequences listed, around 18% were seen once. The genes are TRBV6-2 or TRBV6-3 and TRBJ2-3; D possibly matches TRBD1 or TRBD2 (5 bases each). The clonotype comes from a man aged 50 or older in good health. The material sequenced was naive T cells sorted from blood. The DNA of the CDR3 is TGTGCCAGCCGTTGGGGACCAGATACGCAGTATTTT. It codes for CASRWGPDTQYF.